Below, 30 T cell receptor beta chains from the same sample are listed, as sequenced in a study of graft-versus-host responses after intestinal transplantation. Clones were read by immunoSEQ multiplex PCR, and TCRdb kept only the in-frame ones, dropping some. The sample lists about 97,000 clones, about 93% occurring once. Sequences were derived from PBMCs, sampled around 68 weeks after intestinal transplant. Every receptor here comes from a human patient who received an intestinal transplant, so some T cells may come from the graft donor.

The CDR3 reads CASSRGVRGETQYF. In DNA, the CDR3 is TGTGCCAGCAGCCGGGGGGTCAGAGGAGAGACCCAGTACTTC. This chain connects TRBV7-9 to TRBJ2-5; 7 nucleotides line up with TRBD2. This CDR3 spans 14 amino acids. CDR1 is SEHNR and CDR2 is FQNEAQ in the germline V gene (reference sequence). J gave up 4 bases and V 5 bases, and 7 bases lay outside the gene matches.

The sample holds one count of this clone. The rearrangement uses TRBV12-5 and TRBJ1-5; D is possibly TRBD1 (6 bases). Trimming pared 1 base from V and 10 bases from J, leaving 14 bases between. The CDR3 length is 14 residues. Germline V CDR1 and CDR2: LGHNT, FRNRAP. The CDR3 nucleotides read TGTGCTAGTGGTTTGGCCCCCCTAGGGGGACCCCAGCATTTT. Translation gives CASGLAPLGGPQHF.

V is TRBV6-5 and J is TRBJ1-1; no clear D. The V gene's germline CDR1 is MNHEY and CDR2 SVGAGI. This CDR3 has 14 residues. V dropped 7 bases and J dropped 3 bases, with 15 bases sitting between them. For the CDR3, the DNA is TGTGCCAGCACTCCCGCCGGCATATACACTGAAGCTTTCTTT. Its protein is CASTPAGIYTEAFF.

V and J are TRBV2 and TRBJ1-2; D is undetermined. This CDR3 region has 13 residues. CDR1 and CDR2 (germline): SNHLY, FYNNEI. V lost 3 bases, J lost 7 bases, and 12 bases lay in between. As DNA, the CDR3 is TGTGCCAGCAGTGACGGACGGACCGGTGGCTACACCTTC. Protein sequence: CASSDGRTGGYTF.

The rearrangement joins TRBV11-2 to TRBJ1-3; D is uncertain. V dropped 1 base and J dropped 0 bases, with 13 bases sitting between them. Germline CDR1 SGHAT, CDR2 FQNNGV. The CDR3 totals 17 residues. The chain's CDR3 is CASSLVSGETSGNTIYF. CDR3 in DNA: TGTGCCAGCAGCTTAGTCTCCGGGGAGACCTCTGGAAACACCATATATTTT.

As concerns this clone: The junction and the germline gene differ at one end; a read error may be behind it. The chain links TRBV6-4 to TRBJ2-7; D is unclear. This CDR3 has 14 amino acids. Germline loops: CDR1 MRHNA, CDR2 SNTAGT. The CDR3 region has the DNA TGTGCCAGCAGTTACTCGGACGGCCCCTACGAGCAGTACTTC. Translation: CASSYSDGPYEQYF.

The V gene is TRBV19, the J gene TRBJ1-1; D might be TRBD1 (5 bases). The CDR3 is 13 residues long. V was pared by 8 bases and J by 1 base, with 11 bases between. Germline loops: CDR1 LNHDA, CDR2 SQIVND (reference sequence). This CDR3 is CASHRGPNTEAFF. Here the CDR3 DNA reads TGTGCCAGTCACCGGGGCCCGAACACTGAAGCTTTCTTT.

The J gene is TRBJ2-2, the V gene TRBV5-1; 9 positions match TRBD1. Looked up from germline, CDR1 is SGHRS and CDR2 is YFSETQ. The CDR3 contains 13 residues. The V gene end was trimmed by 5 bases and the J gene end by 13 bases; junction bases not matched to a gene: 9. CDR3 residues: CASRMTTGQGLFF. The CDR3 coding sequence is TGCGCCAGCAGAATGACCACGGGACAGGGGCTGTTTTTT.

The CDR3 spells CASSRDRANYGYTF. The CDR3 nucleotides are TGTGCCAGTAGCCGGGACAGGGCTAACTATGGCTACACCTTC. The gene calls are TRBV19 and TRBJ1-2; TRBD1 matches at 9 bases. Losses at the gene ends were 6 bases for V and 0 bases for J; bases not matched to a gene: 2. Germline V gene data show CDR1 as LNHDA and CDR2 as SQIVND (reference sequence). CDR3 size: 14 residues.

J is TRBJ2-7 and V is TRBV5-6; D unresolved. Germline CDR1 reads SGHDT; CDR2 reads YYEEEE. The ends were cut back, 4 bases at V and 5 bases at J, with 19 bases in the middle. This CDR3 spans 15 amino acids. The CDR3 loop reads CASSDSGSSTDEQYF. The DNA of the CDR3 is TGTGCCAGCAGCGACTCCGGCAGTTCCACCGACGAGCAGTACTTC.

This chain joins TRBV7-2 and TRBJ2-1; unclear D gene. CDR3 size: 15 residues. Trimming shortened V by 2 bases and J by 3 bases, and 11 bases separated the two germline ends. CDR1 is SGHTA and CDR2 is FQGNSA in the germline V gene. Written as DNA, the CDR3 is TGTGCCAGCAGCTTAAGAAACAGTATCTACAATGAGCAGTTCTTC. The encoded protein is CASSLRNSIYNEQFF.

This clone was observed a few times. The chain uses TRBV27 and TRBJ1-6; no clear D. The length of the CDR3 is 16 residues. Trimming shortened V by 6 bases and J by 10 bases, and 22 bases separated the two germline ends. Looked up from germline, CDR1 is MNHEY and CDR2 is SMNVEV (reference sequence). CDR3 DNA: TGTGCCAGCAGCTACACACCCCAAGGACTGAGCTCACCCCTCCACTTT. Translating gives CASSYTPQGLSSPLHF.

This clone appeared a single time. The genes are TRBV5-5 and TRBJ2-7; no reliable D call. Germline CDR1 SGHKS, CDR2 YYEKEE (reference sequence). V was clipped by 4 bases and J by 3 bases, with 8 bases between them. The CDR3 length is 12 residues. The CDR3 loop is CASSPSYYEQYF. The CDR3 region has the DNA TGTGCCAGCAGCCCGTCCTACTACGAGCAGTACTTC.

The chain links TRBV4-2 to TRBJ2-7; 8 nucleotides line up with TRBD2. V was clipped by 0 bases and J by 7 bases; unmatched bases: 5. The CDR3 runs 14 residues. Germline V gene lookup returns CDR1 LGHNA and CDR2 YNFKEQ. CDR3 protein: CASSQDRLAREQYF. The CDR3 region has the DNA TGTGCCAGCAGCCAAGACCGACTAGCGCGGGAGCAGTACTTC.

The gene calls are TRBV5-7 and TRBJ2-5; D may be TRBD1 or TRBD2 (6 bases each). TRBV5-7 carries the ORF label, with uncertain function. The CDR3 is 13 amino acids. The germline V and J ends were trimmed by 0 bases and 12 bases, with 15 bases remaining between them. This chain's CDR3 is CASSLAGPGAEYF. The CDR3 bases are TGTGCCAGCAGCTTGGCCGGACCGGGGGCGGAGTACTTC.

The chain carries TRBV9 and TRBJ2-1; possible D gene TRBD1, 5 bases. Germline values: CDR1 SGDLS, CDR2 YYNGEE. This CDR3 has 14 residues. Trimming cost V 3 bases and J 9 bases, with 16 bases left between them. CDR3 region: CASSADGRRGEQFF. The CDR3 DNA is TGTGCCAGCAGCGCGGACGGGCGTAGGGGTGAGCAGTTCTTC.

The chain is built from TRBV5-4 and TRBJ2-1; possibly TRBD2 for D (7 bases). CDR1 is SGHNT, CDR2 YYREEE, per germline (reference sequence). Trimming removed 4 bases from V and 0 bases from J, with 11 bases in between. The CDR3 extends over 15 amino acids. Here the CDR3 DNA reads TGTGCCAGCAGCCTGGGAGGGGGCTCCTACAATGAGCAGTTCTTC. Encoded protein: CASSLGGGSYNEQFF.

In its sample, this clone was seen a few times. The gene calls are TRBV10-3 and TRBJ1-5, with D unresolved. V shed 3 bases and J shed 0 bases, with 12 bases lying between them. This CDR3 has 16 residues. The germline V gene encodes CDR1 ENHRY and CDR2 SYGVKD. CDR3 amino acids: CAISDYGRTSNQPQHF. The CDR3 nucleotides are TGTGCCATCAGTGACTACGGACGGACTAGCAATCAGCCCCAGCATTTT.

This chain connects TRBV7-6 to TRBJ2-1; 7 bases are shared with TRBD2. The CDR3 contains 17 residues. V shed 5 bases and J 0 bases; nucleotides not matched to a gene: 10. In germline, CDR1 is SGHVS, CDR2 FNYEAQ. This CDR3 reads CASSPPTSYSSYNEQFF. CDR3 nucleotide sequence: TGTGCCAGCAGCCCCCCGACTAGCTATAGCTCCTACAATGAGCAGTTCTTC.

The CDR3, as DNA: TGTGCCAGCAGCCGCACAGGGGGCCTGAGCTCCTACAATGAGCAGTTCTTC. The encoded protein is CASSRTGGLSSYNEQFF. This chain joins TRBV5-6 and TRBJ2-1, with 9 bases fitting TRBD1. The V and J ends lost 4 bases and 0 bases, in that order; junction bases with no gene match: 8. The germline gives CDR1 SGHDT, CDR2 YYEEEE. The CDR3 has 17 residues.

In DNA, the CDR3 is TGTGCCAGTAGTCCGGACCCAGTTCCTTTTTCACCCCTCCACTTT. It is translated as CASSPDPVPFSPLHF. The chain couples TRBV19 to TRBJ1-6; no firm D call. This CDR3 contains 15 residues. Trimming pared 5 bases from V and 9 bases from J, leaving 17 bases between. From germline, CDR1 is LNHDA and CDR2 SQIVND (reference sequence).

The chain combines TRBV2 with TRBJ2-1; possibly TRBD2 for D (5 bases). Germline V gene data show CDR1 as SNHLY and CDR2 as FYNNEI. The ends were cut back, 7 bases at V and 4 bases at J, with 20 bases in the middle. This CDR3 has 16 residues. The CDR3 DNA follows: TGTGCCAGCAAATTCCGGGGATTCGAAAATTACAATGAGCAGTTCTTC. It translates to CASKFRGFENYNEQFF. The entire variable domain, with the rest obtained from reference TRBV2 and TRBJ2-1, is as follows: EPEVTQTPSHQVTQMGQEVILRCVPISNHLYFYWYRQILGQKVEFLVSFYNNEISEKSEIFDDQFSVERPDGSNFTLKIRSTKLEDSAMYFCASKFRGFENYNEQFFGPGTRLTVL.

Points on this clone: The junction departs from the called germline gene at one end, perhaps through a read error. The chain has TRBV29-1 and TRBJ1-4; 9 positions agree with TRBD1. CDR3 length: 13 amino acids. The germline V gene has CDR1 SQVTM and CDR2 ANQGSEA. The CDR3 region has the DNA TGCAGCGTTCTGGACAGGGGCGGGGAAAAACTGTCTTTT. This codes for CSVLDRGGEKLSF.

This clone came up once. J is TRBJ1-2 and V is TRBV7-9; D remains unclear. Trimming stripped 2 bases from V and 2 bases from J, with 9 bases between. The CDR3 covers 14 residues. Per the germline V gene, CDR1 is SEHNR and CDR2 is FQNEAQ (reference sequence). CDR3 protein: CASSLLTGNYGYTF. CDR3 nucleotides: TGTGCCAGCAGCTTATTGACGGGAAACTATGGCTACACCTTC.

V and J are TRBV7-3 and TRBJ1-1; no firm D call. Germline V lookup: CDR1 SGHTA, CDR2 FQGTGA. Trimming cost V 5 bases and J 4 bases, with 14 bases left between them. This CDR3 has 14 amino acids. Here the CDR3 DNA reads TGTGCCAGCAGCCCATCGGCCCGGGCCACTGAAGCTTTCTTT. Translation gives CASSPSARATEAFF.

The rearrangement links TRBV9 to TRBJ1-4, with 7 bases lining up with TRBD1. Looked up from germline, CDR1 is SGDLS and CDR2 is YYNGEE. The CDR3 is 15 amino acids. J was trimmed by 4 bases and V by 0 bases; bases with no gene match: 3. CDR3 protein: CASSVAGTVNEKLFF. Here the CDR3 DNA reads TGTGCCAGCAGCGTAGCCGGGACAGTTAATGAAAAACTGTTTTTT.

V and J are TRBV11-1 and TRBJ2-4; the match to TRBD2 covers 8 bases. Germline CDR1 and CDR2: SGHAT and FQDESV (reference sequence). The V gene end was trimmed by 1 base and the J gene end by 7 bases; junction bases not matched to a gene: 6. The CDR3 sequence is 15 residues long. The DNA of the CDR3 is TGTGCCAGCAGCTTAGAAGGGCGGGGGGTCAACATTCAGTACTTC. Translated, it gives CASSLEGRGVNIQYF. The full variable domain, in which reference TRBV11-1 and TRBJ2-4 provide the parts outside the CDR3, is EAEVAQSPRYKITEKSQAVAFWCDPISGHATLYWYRQILGQGPELLVQFQDESVVDDSQLPKDRFSAERLKGVDSTLKIQPAELGDSAMYLCASSLEGRGVNIQYFGAGTRLSVL.

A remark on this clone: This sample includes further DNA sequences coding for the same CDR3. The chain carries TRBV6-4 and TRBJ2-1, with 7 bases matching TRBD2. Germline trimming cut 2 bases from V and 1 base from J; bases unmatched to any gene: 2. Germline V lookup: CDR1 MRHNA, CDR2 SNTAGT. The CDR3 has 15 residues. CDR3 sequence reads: CASSDVGGSYNEQFF. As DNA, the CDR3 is TGTGCCAGCAGTGACGTGGGGGGGTCCTACAATGAGCAGTTCTTC.

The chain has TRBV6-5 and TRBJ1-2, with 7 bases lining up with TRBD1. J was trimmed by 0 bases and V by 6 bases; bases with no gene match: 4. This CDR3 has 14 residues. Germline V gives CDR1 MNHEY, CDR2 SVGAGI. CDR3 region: CASRAGTANYGYTF. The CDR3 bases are TGTGCCAGCAGGGCCGGGACAGCTAACTATGGCTACACCTTC.

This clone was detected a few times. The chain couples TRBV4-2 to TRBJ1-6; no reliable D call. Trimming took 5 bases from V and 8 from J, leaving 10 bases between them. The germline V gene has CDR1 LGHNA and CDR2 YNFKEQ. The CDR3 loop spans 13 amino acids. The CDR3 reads CASSLPGDSPLHF. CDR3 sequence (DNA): TGTGCCAGCAGCTTGCCGGGAGATTCACCCCTCCACTTT.